This T cell receptor beta chain appears in the sequencing data of a study of T cell changes during pregnancy in multiple sclerosis. Clones were read by immunoSEQ multiplex PCR, and TCRdb kept only the in-frame ones, dropping some. The sample contains about 80,000 clones, 92% of which appear only once. CDR3 length: 15 amino acids. The germline V gene encodes CDR1 MRHNA and CDR2 SNTAGT. V lost 4 bases to trimming and J lost 3 bases, with 14 bases between them. This chain uses TRBV6-4 with TRBJ2-3; TRBD2 is a possible D gene (6 bases). The sample in question was peripheral blood, obtained before pregnancy. The clonotype comes from a female donor with multiple sclerosis, enrolled in a pregnancy study. CDR3: CASSVRGTLTDTQYF. Here the CDR3 DNA reads TGTGCCAGCAGTGTACGGGGGACCCTAACAGATACGCAGTATTTT.